These 26 T cell receptor beta chains came from one sample sequenced in a study of cytomegalovirus exposure and HLA in healthy donors. Both 60 Vbeta primers and 13 Jbeta primers went into the PCR. Method: immunoSEQ multiplex PCR; TCRdb's copy keeps in-frame clones and lacks some. The sample records 210,000 or so clones, 75% to 90% being singletons. Sequencing input: PBMCs. These receptors all stem from a man aged 30 to 39 in good health and CMV-seronegative.

J is TRBJ1-2 and V is TRBV25-1, with D hard to call. V was pared by 1 base and J by 4 bases, with 16 bases between. The CDR3 sequence is 16 residues long. The V gene's germline CDR1 is MGHDK and CDR2 SYGVNS. DNA for the CDR3: TGTGCCAGCAGTGAATCAACTGGAGCTTTAGTCTATGGCTACACCTTC. It translates to CASSESTGALVYGYTF.

The chain employs TRBV7-2 and TRBJ2-1; possible D gene TRBD1, 5 bases. The CDR3 contains 16 residues. V was shortened by 4 bases and J by 5 bases, with 18 bases between the two germline ends. In germline, CDR1 is SGHTA, CDR2 FQGNSA. CDR3 in amino acids: CASSSPDPQTDNEQFF. In DNA form, the CDR3 reads TGTGCCAGCAGCTCCCCCGACCCCCAGACAGACAATGAGCAGTTCTTC. Combining the CDR3 with reference TRBV7-2 and TRBJ2-1 gives the whole variable domain GAGVSQSPSNKVTEKGKDVELRCDPISGHTALYWYRQSLGQGLEFLIYFQGNSAPDKSGLPSDRFSAERTGGSVSTLTIQRTQQEDSAVYLCASSSPDPQTDNEQFFGPGTRLTVL.

The rearrangement joins TRBV28 to TRBJ2-6, with D possibly being TRBD1 (5 bases). Looked up from germline, CDR1 is MDHEN and CDR2 is SYDVKM. V was clipped by 5 bases and J by 1 base, with 24 bases between them. CDR3 length: 20 amino acids. The CDR3 DNA follows: TGTGCCAGCAGTACCACAGACCTCGACAGCAAGCTTTCTGGGGCCAACGTCCTGACTTTC. It translates to CASSTTDLDSKLSGANVLTF. The full variable domain, its missing parts supplied by reference TRBV28 and TRBJ2-6, is DVKVTQSSRYLVKRTGEKVFLECVQDMDHENMFWYRQDPGLGLRLIYFSYDVKMKEKGDIPEGYSVSREKKERFSLILESASTNQTSMYLCASSTTDLDSKLSGANVLTFGAGSRLTVL.

CDR3 sequence reads: CASSLDRDSGANVLTF. CDR3 in DNA: TGTGCCAGCAGCTTAGACCGGGACTCTGGGGCCAACGTCCTGACTTTC. The chain joins TRBV7-9 to TRBJ2-6, with a tentative D call TRBD2 (5 bases). The CDR3 consists of 16 residues. Germline V gene lookup returns CDR1 SEHNR and CDR2 FQNEAQ (reference sequence). V was pared by 1 base and J by 0 bases, with 7 bases between.

This sequence joins TRBV7-9 and TRBJ1-2; 7 nucleotides agree with TRBD1. The CDR3 consists of 14 residues. The junction had 5 bases not matched to a gene; V was cut back by 3 bases and J by 4 bases. CDR1 SEHNR and CDR2 FQNEAQ come from the germline V gene (reference sequence). The CDR3 loop is CASSFPGQIYGYTF. The CDR3 coding sequence is TGTGCCAGCAGCTTTCCGGGACAGATCTATGGCTACACCTTC.

The chain is built from TRBV7-6 and TRBJ1-3; 9 bases map to TRBD1. This CDR3 is built from 14 residues. From germline, CDR1 is SGHVS and CDR2 FNYEAQ. V dropped 5 bases and J dropped 7; count of bases not matched to a gene: 6. The CDR3 DNA is TGTGCCAGCAGCGCGGACAGGGGAAGGAACACCATATATTTT. This encodes CASSADRGRNTIYF.

V gene TRBV29-1 combines with J gene TRBJ2-5; 9 bases align to TRBD2. Germline V gives CDR1 SQVTM, CDR2 ANQGSEA. The V segment lost 7 bases and the J segment 3 bases; nucleotides outside the gene matches: 3. This CDR3 comprises 12 residues. The CDR3 coding sequence is TGCAGCGCTTTAGCGGGAGAAGAGACCCAGTACTTC. Its protein is CSALAGEETQYF.

V usage is TRBV28 and J usage is TRBJ1-2, with D maybe TRBD1 (5 bases). The CDR3 is made up of 17 amino acids. V was pared by 2 bases and J by 3 bases, with 19 bases between. Germline V gene sequence: CDR1 MDHEN, CDR2 SYDVKM. The CDR3 sequence is CASSLGRAPLMDYGYTF. The CDR3 nucleotides are TGTGCCAGCAGTTTAGGCAGGGCCCCCCTCATGGACTATGGCTACACCTTC.

The chain uses TRBV4-3 and TRBJ2-5; D not certain. V was cut by 8 bases and J by 5 bases, with 9 bases left in between. Looked up from germline, CDR1 is LGHNA and CDR2 is YSLEER. CDR3 length: 11 amino acids. The CDR3 nucleotides read TGCGCCAGCTCCCATGCGGAGACCCAGTACTTC. Protein: CASSHAETQYF.

The chain links TRBV5-1 to TRBJ2-3, with 10 bases aligning to TRBD2. The CDR3 is 15 amino acids. Germline CDR1 reads SGHRS; CDR2 reads YFSETQ. Germline trimming cut 2 bases from V and 8 bases from J; bases unmatched to any gene: 8. The DNA for the CDR3 is TGCGCCAGCAGCTTCGGTCTAGCGGGAGAGGGTACGCAGTATTTT. Translated: CASSFGLAGEGTQYF.

The CDR3 loop is CASSLEAGRNTGELFF. The CDR3 DNA reads TGCGCCAGCAGCTTGGAAGCGGGAAGGAACACCGGGGAGCTGTTTTTT. This chain joins TRBV5-1 and TRBJ2-2, with 7 nucleotides matching TRBD2. The germline V gene has CDR1 SGHRS and CDR2 YFSETQ. Losses at the gene ends were 0 bases for V and 1 base for J; bases not matched to a gene: 3. The CDR3 is 16 amino acids.

This clone was detected only once. The J gene is TRBJ1-2, the V gene TRBV4-3; 8 positions agree with TRBD1. Unmatched junction bases numbered 8, after V lost 1 base and J lost 4 bases. The CDR3 is made up of 16 amino acids. Germline V gene lookup returns CDR1 LGHNA and CDR2 YSLEER. The CDR3 here is CASSQGKGQALYGYTF. DNA for the CDR3: TGCGCCAGCAGCCAAGGCAAGGGACAGGCGCTCTATGGCTACACCTTC.

The rearrangement links TRBV9 to TRBJ2-3; 10 bases map to TRBD2. The J segment lost 2 bases and the V segment lost 1 base, leaving 7 bases of the junction unmatched. The CDR3 length is 17 residues. CDR1 and CDR2 (germline): SGDLS, YYNGEE. CDR3 residues: CASSVRASGGPTDTQYF. The CDR3 DNA reads TGTGCCAGCAGCGTAAGAGCTAGCGGGGGCCCCACAGATACGCAGTATTTT.

The chain links TRBV5-5 to TRBJ2-7; a possible D gene is TRBD2 (5 bases). The ends were cut back, 2 bases at V and 2 bases at J, with 14 bases in the middle. Per germline, CDR1 SGHKS and CDR2 YYEKEE (reference sequence). This CDR3 has 15 amino acids. CDR3 in amino acids: CASSFGGWRAYEQYF. The DNA of the CDR3 is TGTGCCAGCAGCTTCGGCGGGTGGCGAGCCTACGAGCAGTACTTC. Combining the CDR3 with reference TRBV5-5 and TRBJ2-7 gives the whole variable domain DAGVTQSPTHLIKTRGQQVTLRCSPISGHKSVSWYQQVLGQGPQFIFQYYEKEERGRGNFPDRFSARQFPNYSSELNVNALLLGDSALYLCASSFGGWRAYEQYFGPGTRLTVT.

This rearrangement joins TRBV5-1 to TRBJ2-1; 10 bases map to TRBD1. V dropped 4 bases and J dropped 4; count of bases not matched to a gene: 2. CDR1 is SGHRS, CDR2 YFSETQ, per germline. The CDR3 consists of 14 residues. The CDR3 protein is CASSPGQGYNEQFF. CDR3 DNA sequence: TGCGCCAGCAGCCCGGGACAGGGGTACAATGAGCAGTTCTTC.

The chain recombines TRBV4-3 with TRBJ2-3; the match to TRBD2 covers 11 bases. The junction had 11 bases not matched to a gene; V was cut back by 3 bases and J by 0 bases. CDR3 length equals 19 residues. CDR1 is LGHNA and CDR2 is YSLEER in the germline V gene. In DNA form, the CDR3 reads TGCGCCAGCAGCCAGGCGGGACTAGCGGACCAAACTAGCACAGATACGCAGTATTTT. Translation gives CASSQAGLADQTSTDTQYF.

The CDR3 DNA follows: TGTGCCAGCAGCCTGGGACAGGGAATCAAAAACATTCAGTACTTC. This translates into CASSLGQGIKNIQYF. The gene calls are TRBV7-9 and TRBJ2-4; 9 positions match TRBD1. The length of the CDR3 is 15 residues. The germline CDR1 and CDR2 sequences are SEHNR and FQNEAQ (reference sequence). Unmatched junction bases numbered 5, after V lost 5 bases and J lost 3 bases.

The chain links TRBV5-6 to TRBJ1-2, with 7 positions matching TRBD1. The CDR3 sequence is 17 residues long. Germline assignment: CDR1 SGHDT and CDR2 YYEEEE. The trim removed 1 base at V and 0 bases at J, leaving 9 bases unmatched. The CDR3 DNA follows: TGTGCCAGCAGCTTGAGAGAGGGGGCGACTACTAACTATGGCTACACCTTC. The encoded protein is CASSLREGATTNYGYTF.

CDR3 in amino acids: CASDPFPYEQYF. The CDR3 DNA sequence: TGTGCTAGTGACCCGTTCCCCTACGAGCAGTACTTC. This chain uses TRBV12-5 with TRBJ2-5; D ambiguous. Gene TRBJ2-7 matches the end of the DNA better, so the J call may be wrong. The CDR3 loop spans 12 amino acids. Germline V gene lookup returns CDR1 LGHNT and CDR2 FRNRAP.

This clone was observed a few times. The chain links TRBV6-6 to TRBJ2-7; 7 bases agree with TRBD1. Unmatched junction bases numbered 7, after V lost 5 bases and J lost 0 bases. The CDR3 is made up of 15 amino acids. Germline CDR1 and CDR2: MNHNY and SVGAGI (reference sequence). CDR3 in amino acids: CASSRGTELSYEQYF. For the CDR3, the DNA is TGTGCCAGCAGTAGGGGGACAGAACTCTCCTACGAGCAGTACTTC.

The chain couples TRBV28 to TRBJ1-5; 10 bases are shared with TRBD1. Germline lookup yields CDR1 MDHEN and CDR2 SYDVKM. The CDR3 consists of 15 residues. The V gene end was trimmed by 3 bases and the J gene end by 5 bases; junction bases not matched to a gene: 4. The CDR3 here is CASSFDRGRDQPQHF. The CDR3 bases are TGTGCCAGCAGTTTCGACAGGGGGCGCGATCAGCCCCAGCATTTT.

This chain links TRBV5-1 with TRBJ2-5; 7 bases align to TRBD2. Germline trimming cut 6 bases from V and 2 bases from J; bases unmatched to any gene: 7. Germline CDR1 SGHRS, CDR2 YFSETQ. The CDR3 covers 14 residues. The CDR3 here is CASTSGGGQETQYF. The DNA for the CDR3 is TGCGCCAGCACATCGGGCGGGGGACAAGAGACCCAGTACTTC.

The chain is built from TRBV5-1 and TRBJ2-2, with no clear D. The CDR3 spans 15 residues. V was pared by 5 bases and J by 7 bases, with 18 bases between. CDR1 SGHRS and CDR2 YFSETQ come from the germline V gene. CDR3 nucleotides: TGCGCCAGCAGTCCTCTACCAGGCGATAACGGGGAGCTGTTTTTT. Translation gives CASSPLPGDNGELFF.

J is TRBJ2-1 and V is TRBV11-2; 9 bases fit TRBD1. The ends lost 5 bases at V and 16 bases at J; junction bases unmatched: 12. The CDR3 loop spans 13 amino acids. The germline V gene encodes CDR1 SGHAT and CDR2 FQNNGV. The CDR3: CASSPLPGQGNFF. As DNA, the CDR3 is TGTGCCAGCAGCCCTCTTCCGGGACAGGGTAATTTCTTC.

V and J are TRBV2 and TRBJ1-2; D possibly corresponds to TRBD1 (6 bases). Trimming pared 5 bases from V and 7 bases from J, leaving 14 bases between. Germline CDR1 reads SNHLY; CDR2 reads FYNNEI. This CDR3 spans 13 amino acids. CDR3 sequence reads: CASSSTGRGGYTF. CDR3 DNA: TGTGCCAGCAGTTCTACAGGGAGGGGTGGCTACACCTTC. The full variable domain, completed using reference TRBV2 and TRBJ1-2, is EPEVTQTPSHQVTQMGQEVILRCVPISNHLYFYWYRQILGQKVEFLVSFYNNEISEKSEIFDDQFSVERPDGSNFTLKIRSTKLEDSAMYFCASSSTGRGGYTFGSGTRLTVV.

This chain links TRBV7-2 with TRBJ2-4; weak D call: TRBD2 (6 bases). The CDR3 runs 18 residues. The ends were cut back, 3 bases at V and 0 bases at J, with 18 bases in the middle. Germline V CDR1 and CDR2: SGHTA, FQGNSA. The CDR3 loop is CASSFISSGDLAKNIQYF. CDR3 DNA: TGTGCCAGCAGCTTTATCAGTTCCGGGGACTTAGCCAAAAACATTCAGTACTTC. Supplemented by reference TRBV7-2 and TRBJ2-4, the full variable domain reads GAGVSQSPSNKVTEKGKDVELRCDPISGHTALYWYRQSLGQGLEFLIYFQGNSAPDKSGLPSDRFSAERTGGSVSTLTIQRTQQEDSAVYLCASSFISSGDLAKNIQYFGAGTRLSVL.